This passage covers 28 T cell receptor beta chains from one sample sequenced in a study of control samples from healthy donors and cancer patients. Only in-frame clones appear in the TCRdb table, and some are missing; sequencing was by immunoSEQ multiplex PCR. The data hold roughly 200,000 clones, with 90% to 95% observed a single time. Sequencing was carried out using blood. These receptors were taken from a middle-aged man in good health.

Worth noting for this clone: Other nucleotide sequences in the sample specify the same CDR3. V usage is TRBV6-5 and J usage is TRBJ1-5, with D maybe TRBD1 (5 bases). The germline V gene encodes CDR1 MNHEY and CDR2 SVGAGI. This CDR3 is built from 15 residues. V lost 0 bases, J lost 0 bases, and 6 bases lay in between. CDR3 in amino acids: CASSYSGGSNQPQHF. For the CDR3, the DNA is TGTGCCAGCAGTTACTCGGGGGGTAGCAATCAGCCCCAGCATTTT.

This rearrangement joins TRBV5-1 to TRBJ1-4; 7 positions match TRBD1. Germline assignment: CDR1 SGHRS and CDR2 YFSETQ. The V and J ends lost 3 bases and 8 bases, in that order; junction bases with no gene match: 13. The CDR3 contains 16 residues. CDR3 nucleotide sequence: TGCGCCAGCAGCTCGGGCCGCACAGGGGAAGGCGAAAAACTGTTTTTT. Translation: CASSSGRTGEGEKLFF.

The gene calls are TRBV12-3 or TRBV12-4 and TRBJ2-7; D unresolved. The CDR3 sequence is 12 residues long. V was shortened by 11 bases and J by 0 bases, with 11 bases between the two germline ends. Here the CDR3 DNA reads TGTGCCCAAGTGGAAAGCTCCTACGAGCAGTACGTC. Amino acid sequence: CAQVESSYEQYV.

The V call is TRBV7-8, the J call TRBJ2-1; 9 nucleotides match TRBD2. Germline assignment: CDR1 SGHVS and CDR2 FQNEAQ. Germline trimming cut 3 bases from V and 5 bases from J; bases unmatched to any gene: 8. This CDR3 region has 16 residues. This CDR3 reads CASSLVQLAGNNEQFF. CDR3 nucleotides: TGTGCCAGCAGCTTGGTCCAACTAGCGGGTAACAATGAGCAGTTCTTC.

This chain links TRBV13 with TRBJ2-4, with unresolved D. The CDR3 contains 12 residues. V was shortened by 5 bases and J by 0 bases, with 2 bases between the two germline ends. Per germline, CDR1 PRHDT and CDR2 FYEKMQ (reference sequence). CDR3 bases: TGTGCCAGCAGCGTAGCCAAAAACATTCAGTACTTC. This sequence encodes CASSVAKNIQYF.

This clone was observed once. The chain links TRBV7-9 to TRBJ1-5, with a possible D match to TRBD1 (6 bases). CDR1 SEHNR and CDR2 FQNEAQ come from the germline V gene (reference sequence). The CDR3 contains 14 residues. Trimming removed 5 bases at V and 11 bases at J, with 19 bases between. The CDR3 DNA reads TGTGCCAGCAGCCTCGGGGGGGCGTGGGAGGCCCAGCATTTT. Translation gives CASSLGGAWEAQHF. The complete variable domain, with remaining parts taken from reference TRBV7-9 and TRBJ1-5, reads DTGVSQNPRHKITKRGQNVTFRCDPISEHNRLYWYRQTLGQGPEFLTYFQNEAQLEKSRLLSDRFSAERPKGSFSTLEIQRTEQGDSAMYLCASSLGGAWEAQHFGDGTRLSIL.

This clone was found a few times. The genes are TRBV28 and TRBJ1-1; weak D call: TRBD1 (6 bases). This CDR3 spans 12 amino acids. Trimming took off 8 bases at V and 8 bases at J, with 15 bases between the two ends. Germline-derived CDR1 and CDR2 are MDHEN and SYDVKM. The CDR3 is CASSIGGIEAFF. The CDR3 DNA is TGTGCCAGCTCAATTGGGGGCATAGAAGCTTTCTTT.

This clone was detected only once. This sequence joins TRBV2 and TRBJ1-2; no clear D. With 2 bases removed from V and 14 bases from J, the gap between germline ends came to 12 bases. CDR1 and CDR2 from the germline V gene are SNHLY and FYNNEI. The CDR3 loop spans 11 amino acids. CDR3 region: CASSEYGPWTF. The CDR3 DNA is TGTGCCAGCAGTGAATACGGCCCTTGGACCTTC.

In this sample, this clone turned up once. Here the CDR3 DNA reads TGTGCCAGCAGTCCCCGAGACCCCTTACGTGAGCAGTTCTTC. Amino acids: CASSPRDPLREQFF. The genes are TRBV7-2 and TRBJ2-1; D not certain. The V end lost 6 bases, the J end lost 9 bases, and 18 bases lay between the germline ends. CDR3 size: 14 residues. The germline V gene encodes CDR1 SGHTA and CDR2 FQGNSA.

The rearrangement links TRBV19 to TRBJ1-2, with 8 positions matching TRBD1. The V segment lost 1 base and the J segment 7 bases; nucleotides outside the gene matches: 2. The CDR3 length is 13 residues. The germline V gene has CDR1 LNHDA and CDR2 SQIVND (reference sequence). The CDR3, as DNA: TGTGCCAGTAGTATAGGGACAGGGATTGGCTACACCTTC. Translated: CASSIGTGIGYTF.

This chain uses TRBV27 with TRBJ2-7; TRBD2 might be the D (7 bases). CDR3 length: 16 amino acids. The V end was cut by 3 bases, the J end by 3 bases, with 18 bases between. The germline V gene has CDR1 MNHEY and CDR2 SMNVEV (reference sequence). The CDR3 sequence is CASSFSRGARVYEQYF. The DNA for the CDR3 is TGTGCCAGCAGTTTTAGTCGGGGGGCGCGGGTCTACGAGCAGTACTTC.

V gene TRBV2 combines with J gene TRBJ2-7, with D possibly matching TRBD1 (6 bases). CDR1 and CDR2 (germline): SNHLY, FYNNEI. V lost 4 bases to trimming and J lost 4 bases, with 11 bases between them. The CDR3 covers 13 residues. The CDR3 is CASSAGQQYEQYV. CDR3 coding DNA: TGTGCCAGCAGTGCTGGACAGCAGTACGAGCAGTACGTC.

The chain carries TRBV27 and TRBJ2-1, with 7 bases matching TRBD1. CDR1 and CDR2 (germline): MNHEY, SMNVEV (reference sequence). V trimming: 6 bases; J trimming: 10 bases; junction bases outside the gene matches: 21. The CDR3 sequence is 17 residues long. CDR3 DNA: TGTGCCAGCAGGCGCCCTGGACAGGCTCTAGCTTCCCAAGAGCAGTTCTTC. This translates into CASRRPGQALASQEQFF.

This clone was observed once. The chain employs TRBV5-4 and TRBJ2-1; TRBD1 might be the D (6 bases). Germline assignment: CDR1 SGHNT and CDR2 YYREEE (reference sequence). Trimming pared 2 bases from V and 8 bases from J, leaving 14 bases between. This CDR3 region has 14 residues. The CDR3 here is CASSFTGFGDEQFF. The CDR3 DNA follows: TGTGCCAGCAGCTTCACAGGGTTCGGCGATGAGCAGTTCTTC.

J is TRBJ2-3 and V is TRBV28; no clear D gene. Germline V lookup: CDR1 MDHEN, CDR2 SYDVKM. CDR3 length: 14 residues. With 2 bases removed from V and 4 bases from J, the gap between germline ends came to 10 bases. CDR3 DNA sequence: TGTGCCAGCAGTTTACGTCCTACTCCAGATACGCAGTATTTT. This translates into CASSLRPTPDTQYF.

The chain joins TRBV19 to TRBJ1-1; D gene unclear. Germline V gives CDR1 LNHDA, CDR2 SQIVND (reference sequence). V lost 9 bases, J lost 2 bases, and 10 bases lay in between. This CDR3 has 12 residues. CDR3 residues: CASTPDNTEAFF. CDR3 bases: TGTGCCAGCACTCCAGACAACACTGAAGCTTTCTTT.

The chain recombines TRBV19 with TRBJ1-5, with TRBD1 matching over 9 bases. Trimming removed 5 bases from V and 3 bases from J; junction bases left unmatched: 8. Germline V gives CDR1 LNHDA, CDR2 SQIVND (reference sequence). The CDR3 runs 16 residues. The CDR3, as DNA: TGTGCCAGTAGTGTCTTAGGGACAGGGATCAATCAGCCCCAGCATTTT. It is translated as CASSVLGTGINQPQHF. Full variable domain (outside the CDR3, taken from reference TRBV19 and TRBJ1-5): DGGITQSPKYLFRKEGQNVTLSCEQNLNHDAMYWYRQDPGQGLRLIYYSQIVNDFQKGDIAEGYSVSREKKESFPLTVTSAQKNPTAFYLCASSVLGTGINQPQHFGDGTRLSIL.

J is TRBJ2-7 and V is TRBV7-9; D may be TRBD2 (6 bases). Germline CDR1 reads SEHNR; CDR2 reads FQNEAQ (reference sequence). This CDR3 comprises 13 residues. V lost 6 bases to trimming and J lost 7 bases, with 16 bases between them. The CDR3 protein is CASRQREKGEQYV. CDR3 bases: TGTGCCAGCAGACAACGGGAGAAGGGTGAGCAGTACGTC.

On this clone itself: The junction does not match germline at one end; this may be a read error. The V and J genes are TRBV5-1 and TRBJ2-1; TRBD2 matches 11 bases. Germline V gene data show CDR1 as SGHRS and CDR2 as YFSETQ. The CDR3 length is 12 residues. The CDR3 spells CASSSSTSGVLF. In DNA form, the CDR3 reads TGCGCCAGCAGCTCGTCGACTAGCGGGGTTCTCTTC. The complete variable domain, with remaining parts taken from reference TRBV5-1 and TRBJ2-1, reads KAGVTQTPRYLIKTRGQQVTLSCSPISGHRSVSWYQQTPGQGLQFLFEYFSETQRNKGNFPGRFSGRQFSNSRSEMNVSTLELGDSALYLCASSSSTSGVLFGPGTRLTVL.

As regards this clone: Sequence at one end of the junction differs from germline and may be a read error. This chain connects TRBV29-1 to TRBJ2-1, with D possibly TRBD1 on 5 matching bases. Germline V gene data show CDR1 as SQVTM and CDR2 as ANQGSEA. This CDR3 is built from 12 residues. CDR3 amino acids: CSVEGQTDEQFF. CDR3 bases: TGCAGCGTCGAAGGTCAGACAGATGAGCAGTTCTTC.

The rearrangement joins TRBV12-3 or TRBV12-4 to TRBJ1-5; D perhaps matches TRBD1 (6 bases). V was trimmed by 10 bases and J by 7 bases, leaving 14 bases between them. This CDR3 contains 12 residues. The CDR3 DNA follows: TGTGCCACCTCAGGGGCAGGCCAGCCCCAGCATTTT. It is translated as CATSGAGQPQHF.

This clone was counted only a few times. V is TRBV7-2 and J is TRBJ2-7, with 8 bases aligning to TRBD2. Trimming took 5 bases from V and 0 from J; bases not matched to a gene: 9. Germline V lookup: CDR1 SGHTA, CDR2 FQGNSA. The CDR3 is 16 amino acids. Written as DNA, the CDR3 is TGTGCCAGCAGCCATTCGGGCGGGGGGAGCTCCTACGAGCAGTACTTC. Amino acid sequence: CASSHSGGGSSYEQYF.

This clone has just one count. Here the CDR3 reads CASSAGDPPNTIYF. CDR3 DNA: TGTGCCAGCAGCGCAGGAGATCCTCCTAACACCATATATTTT. The V and J genes are TRBV4-2 and TRBJ1-3; D gene ambiguous. Deletions cut 5 bases from V and 7 bases from J, with 15 bases between. CDR1 is LGHNA, CDR2 YNFKEQ, per germline. The CDR3 extends over 14 amino acids.

V usage is TRBV19 and J usage is TRBJ1-3; the D gene is possibly TRBD1 (5 bases). The germline CDR1 and CDR2 sequences are LNHDA and SQIVND (reference sequence). V was pared by 7 bases and J by 2 bases, with 24 bases between. The CDR3 loop spans 18 amino acids. CDR3 sequence (DNA): TGTGCCAGTACCATAAGCGGGACCCTGGGCTTGGCTGGAAACACCATATATTTT. Translating it yields CASTISGTLGLAGNTIYF.

This chain connects TRBV5-5 to TRBJ1-1; D unresolved. V was pared by 0 bases and J by 3 bases, with 6 bases between. In germline, CDR1 is SGHKS, CDR2 YYEKEE (reference sequence). The CDR3 consists of 13 residues. The CDR3 DNA is TGTGCCAGCAGCTTGGGGCTGGACACTGAAGCTTTCTTT. Translating it yields CASSLGLDTEAFF.

The rearrangement joins TRBV14 to TRBJ2-5; D uncertain. Germline V CDR1 and CDR2: SGHDN, FVKESK. Trimming cost V 1 base and J 4 bases, with 1 base left between them. The length of the CDR3 is 11 residues. The CDR3 bases are TGTGCCAGCAGCCAAGCAGAGACCCAGTACTTC. Translation: CASSQAETQYF.

This clone turned up a few times. J is TRBJ1-5 and V is TRBV4-2, with D maybe TRBD1 (5 bases). Trimming removed 0 bases from V and 7 bases from J, with 13 bases in between. Germline assignment: CDR1 LGHNA and CDR2 YNFKEQ. CDR3 length equals 15 residues. The CDR3 reads CASSQDVQGFQPQHF. The CDR3 nucleotides read TGTGCCAGCAGCCAAGATGTGCAGGGTTTCCAGCCCCAGCATTTT.

This rearrangement joins TRBV3-1 (or the pseudogene TRBV3-2) to TRBJ1-6, with 8 nucleotides matching TRBD1. The V segment lost 3 bases and the J segment 9 bases; nucleotides outside the gene matches: 13. Germline V lookup: CDR1 LGHDT, CDR2 YNNKEL (reference sequence). The CDR3 covers 17 residues. CDR3: CASSHRGRGSSGSPLHF. In DNA form, the CDR3 reads TGTGCCAGCAGCCACAGGGGGCGCGGTAGTAGTGGTTCACCCCTCCACTTT.